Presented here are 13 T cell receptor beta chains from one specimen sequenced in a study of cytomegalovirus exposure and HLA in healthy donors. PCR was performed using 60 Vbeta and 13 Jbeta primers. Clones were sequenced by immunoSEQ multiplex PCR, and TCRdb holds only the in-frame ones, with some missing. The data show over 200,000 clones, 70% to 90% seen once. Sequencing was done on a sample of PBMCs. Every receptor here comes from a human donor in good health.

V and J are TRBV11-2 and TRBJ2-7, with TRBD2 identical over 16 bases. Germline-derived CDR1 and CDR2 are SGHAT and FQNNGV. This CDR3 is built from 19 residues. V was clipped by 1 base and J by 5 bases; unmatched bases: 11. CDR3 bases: TGTGCCAGCAGCTTAGGGGGACTAGCGGGAGGGCCACTCCCCCACGAGCAGTACTTC. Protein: CASSLGGLAGGPLPHEQYF. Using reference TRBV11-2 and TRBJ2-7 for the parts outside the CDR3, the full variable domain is EAGVAQSPRYKIIEKRQSVAFWCNPISGHATLYWYQQILGQGPKLLIQFQNNGVVDDSQLPKDRFSAERLKGVDSTLKIQPAKLEDSAVYLCASSLGGLAGGPLPHEQYFGPGTRLTVT.

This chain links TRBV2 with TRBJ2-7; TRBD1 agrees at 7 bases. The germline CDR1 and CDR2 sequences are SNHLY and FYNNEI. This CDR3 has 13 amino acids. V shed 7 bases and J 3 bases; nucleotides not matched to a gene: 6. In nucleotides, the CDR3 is TGTGCCAGCAAACGCCGGGACAGCTACGAGCAGTACTTC. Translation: CASKRRDSYEQYF. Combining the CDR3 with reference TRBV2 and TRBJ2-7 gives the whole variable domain EPEVTQTPSHQVTQMGQEVILRCVPISNHLYFYWYRQILGQKVEFLVSFYNNEISEKSEIFDDQFSVERPDGSNFTLKIRSTKLEDSAMYFCASKRRDSYEQYFGPGTRLTVT.

CDR3 sequence: CASSLGPLGRAEAFF. The CDR3 nucleotides read TGTGCCAGCAGCTTAGGGCCGTTGGGGAGGGCTGAAGCTTTCTTT. The chain has TRBV7-2 and TRBJ1-1; D uncertain. Germline V gene sequence: CDR1 SGHTA, CDR2 FQGNSA. The V end was cut by 1 base, the J end by 6 bases, with 15 bases between. This CDR3 is 15 amino acids long.

The CDR3 DNA reads TGCGCCAGCAGCCAAGTCAGGAAAGAGACCCAGTACTTC. It translates to CASSQVRKETQYF. V gene TRBV4-1 combines with J gene TRBJ2-5; D ambiguous. This CDR3 is built from 13 residues. CDR1 and CDR2 from the germline V gene are MGHRA and YSYEKL. The V and J ends lost 1 base and 3 bases respectively, with 6 bases between them.

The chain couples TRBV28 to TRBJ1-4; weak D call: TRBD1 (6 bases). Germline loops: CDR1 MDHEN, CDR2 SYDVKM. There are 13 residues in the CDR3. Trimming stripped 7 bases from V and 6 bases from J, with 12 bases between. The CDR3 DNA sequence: TGTGCCAGCATCCCCAGGGGCTATGAAAAACTGTTTTTT. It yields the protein CASIPRGYEKLFF. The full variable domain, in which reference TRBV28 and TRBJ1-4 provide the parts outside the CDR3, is DVKVTQSSRYLVKRTGEKVFLECVQDMDHENMFWYRQDPGLGLRLIYFSYDVKMKEKGDIPEGYSVSREKKERFSLILESASTNQTSMYLCASIPRGYEKLFFGSGTQLSVL.

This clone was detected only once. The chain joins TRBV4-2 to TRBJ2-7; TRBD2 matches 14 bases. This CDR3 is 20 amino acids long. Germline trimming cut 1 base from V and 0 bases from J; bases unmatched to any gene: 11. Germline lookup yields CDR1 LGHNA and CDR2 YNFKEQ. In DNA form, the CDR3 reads TGTGCCAGCAGCCAAGCTTACCGGACTAGCGGGAGGACGAGCTCCTACGAGCAGTACTTC. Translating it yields CASSQAYRTSGRTSSYEQYF.

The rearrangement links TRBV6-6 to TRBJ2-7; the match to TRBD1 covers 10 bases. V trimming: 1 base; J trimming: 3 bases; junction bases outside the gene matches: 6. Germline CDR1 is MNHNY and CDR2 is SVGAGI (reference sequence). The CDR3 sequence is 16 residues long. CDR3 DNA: TGTGCCAGCAGTTACTTGGCGGGACAGGGGTTCTACGAGCAGTACTTC. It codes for CASSYLAGQGFYEQYF.

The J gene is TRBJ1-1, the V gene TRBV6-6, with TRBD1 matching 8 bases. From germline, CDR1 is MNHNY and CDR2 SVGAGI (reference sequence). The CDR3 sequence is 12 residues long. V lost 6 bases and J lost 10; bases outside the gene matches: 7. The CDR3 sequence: CASSDRGLGAFF. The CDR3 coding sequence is TGTGCCAGCAGCGACAGGGGTTTAGGAGCTTTCTTT.

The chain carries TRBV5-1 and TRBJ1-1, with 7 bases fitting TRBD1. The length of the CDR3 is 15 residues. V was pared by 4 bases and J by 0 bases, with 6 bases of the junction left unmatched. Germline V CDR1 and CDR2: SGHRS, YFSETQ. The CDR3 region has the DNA TGCGCCAGCAGCCCTCTGACAGGGATGAACACTGAAGCTTTCTTT. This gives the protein CASSPLTGMNTEAFF.

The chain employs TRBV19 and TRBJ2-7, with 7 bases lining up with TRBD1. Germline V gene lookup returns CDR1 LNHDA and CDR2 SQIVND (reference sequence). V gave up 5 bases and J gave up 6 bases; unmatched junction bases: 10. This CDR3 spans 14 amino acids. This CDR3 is CASSAPGQLGEQYF. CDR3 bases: TGTGCCAGTAGTGCCCCGGGACAGTTGGGCGAGCAGTACTTC.

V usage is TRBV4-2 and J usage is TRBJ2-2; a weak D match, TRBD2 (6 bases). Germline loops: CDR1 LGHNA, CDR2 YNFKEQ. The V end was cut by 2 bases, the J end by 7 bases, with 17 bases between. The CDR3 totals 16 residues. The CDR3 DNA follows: TGTGCCAGCAGCCAACTCCCTAGCGCTGAGGGCGGGGAGCTGTTTTTT. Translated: CASSQLPSAEGGELFF.

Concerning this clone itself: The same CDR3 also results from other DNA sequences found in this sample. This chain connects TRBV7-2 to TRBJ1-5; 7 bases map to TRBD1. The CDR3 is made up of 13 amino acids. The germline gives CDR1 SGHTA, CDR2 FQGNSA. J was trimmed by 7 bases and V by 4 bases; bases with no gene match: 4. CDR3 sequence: CASSYRGQQPQHF. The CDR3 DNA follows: TGTGCCAGCAGCTATAGGGGACAGCAGCCCCAGCATTTT.

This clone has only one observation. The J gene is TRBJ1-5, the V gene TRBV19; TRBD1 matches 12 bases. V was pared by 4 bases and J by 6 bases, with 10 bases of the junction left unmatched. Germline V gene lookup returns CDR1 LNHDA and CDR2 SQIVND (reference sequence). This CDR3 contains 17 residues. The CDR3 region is CASSTPPGQGAGQPQHF. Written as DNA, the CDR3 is TGTGCCAGTAGTACTCCTCCGGGACAGGGGGCTGGTCAGCCCCAGCATTTT.